This T cell receptor beta chain comes out of a study of response to subunit inactivated influenza vaccine. Whole-study results and caveats: That few new T cells are recruited by each seasonal influenza vaccination was the authors' suggestion.

This clonotype was observed many times. Antigen unknown. Each CDR3 protein gets one entry after TCRdb re-called the RT-PCR reads with MiXCR. The repertoire holds almost 600,000 distinct CDR3 sequences, with 13% to 15% as singletons. Germline V gives CDR1 LGHNA, CDR2 YNFKEQ. With 3 bases removed from V and 1 base from J, the gap between germline ends came to 7 bases. The CDR3 is made up of 13 amino acids. This chain links TRBV4-2 with TRBJ2-7, with D hard to call. Sequencing used PBMCs from blood, obtained 11 to 12 days after vaccination. The sequence was collected from a man between 45 and 60 years old who received an inactivated influenza vaccine. The CDR3 sequence: CASSQGLSYEQYF. CDR3 sequence (DNA): TGTGCCAGCAGCCAGGGATTGTCCTACGAGCAGTACTTC.